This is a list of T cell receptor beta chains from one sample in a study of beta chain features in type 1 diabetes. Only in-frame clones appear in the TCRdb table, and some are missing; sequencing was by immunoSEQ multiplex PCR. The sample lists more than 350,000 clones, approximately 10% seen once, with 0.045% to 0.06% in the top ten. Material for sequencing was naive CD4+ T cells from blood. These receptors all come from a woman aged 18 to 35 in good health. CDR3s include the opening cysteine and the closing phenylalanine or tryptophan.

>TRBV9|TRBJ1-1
CASSVIPGTGNTEAFF
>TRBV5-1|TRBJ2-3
CASSSWGLAGRDTQYF
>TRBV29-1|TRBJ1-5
CSSRDRGTGTQHF
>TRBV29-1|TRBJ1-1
CSVRRATEAFF
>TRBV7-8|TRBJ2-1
CASSLGRLAVPQGDEQFF
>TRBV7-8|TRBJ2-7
CASSPGPYEQYF
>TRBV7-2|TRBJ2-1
CASSWGLAGDEQFF
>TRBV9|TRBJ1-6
CASSVEWGRTPLHF
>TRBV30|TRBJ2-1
CAWRSTSGTDRKSSYNEQFF
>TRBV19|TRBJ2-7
CASSVAGGTYEQYF
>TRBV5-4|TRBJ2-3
CASSFTSSTDTQYF
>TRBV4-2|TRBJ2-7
CASSPRGYTYEQYF
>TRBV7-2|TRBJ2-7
CASTAHSGAYEQYF
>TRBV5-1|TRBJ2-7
CASSLGSSGNSYEQYF
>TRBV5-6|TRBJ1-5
CASSLGVGGQPQHF
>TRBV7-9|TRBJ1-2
CASSLHWTDYGYTF
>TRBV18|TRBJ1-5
CASSPGGNQPQHF
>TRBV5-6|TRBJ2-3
CASSLGRDTQYF
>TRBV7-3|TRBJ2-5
CASSLGRQETQYF
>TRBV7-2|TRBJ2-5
CASSLEGATETQYF
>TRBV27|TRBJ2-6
CASTGTSGANVLTF
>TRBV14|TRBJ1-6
CASSQVGRPSGSSYNSPLHF
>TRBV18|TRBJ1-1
CASSPQGGEGAFF
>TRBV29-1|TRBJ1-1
CSVTGGNTEAFF
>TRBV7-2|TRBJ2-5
CASSLIAGQGGFETQYF
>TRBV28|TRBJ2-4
CASTIWGEGAKNIQYF
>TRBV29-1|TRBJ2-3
CSVCPRESTDTQYF
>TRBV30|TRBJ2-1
CAWAPLAGSDEQFF
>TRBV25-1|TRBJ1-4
CASSTIQGDGHEKLFF
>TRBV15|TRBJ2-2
CATSRDLREGGTGELFF
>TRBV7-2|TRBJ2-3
CASSYADTQYF
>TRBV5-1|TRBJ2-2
CASSFGQNTGELFF
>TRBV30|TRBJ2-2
CAWSARGSTGELFF
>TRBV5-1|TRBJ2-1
CASSLGAPTSYNEQFF
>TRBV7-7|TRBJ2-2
CASSSISGAPGELFF
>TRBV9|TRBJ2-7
CASSVTPTEAYEQYF
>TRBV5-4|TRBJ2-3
CASSLKTDTQYF
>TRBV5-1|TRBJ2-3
CASSLNRWTDTQYF
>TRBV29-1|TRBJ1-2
CGQMSNYGYTF
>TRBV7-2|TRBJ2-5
CASSFRVETQYF
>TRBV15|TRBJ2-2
CATSRDQSGGELFF
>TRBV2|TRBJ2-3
CASSGLVVTDTQYF
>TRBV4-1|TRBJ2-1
CASSQDEVWDNEQFF
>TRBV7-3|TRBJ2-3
CASSLSGTGSTDTQYF
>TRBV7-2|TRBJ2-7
CASSLAVSGVSYEQYF
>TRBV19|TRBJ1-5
CASRAVSNQPQHF
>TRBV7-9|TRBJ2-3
CASSLGRGTPDTQYF
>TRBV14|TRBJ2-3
CASSQVYRDTQYF
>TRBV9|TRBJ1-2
CASSVAGGNYGYTF
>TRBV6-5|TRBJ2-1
CASIRLAGGPGEQFF
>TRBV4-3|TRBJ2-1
CASSQFTGGIDEQFF
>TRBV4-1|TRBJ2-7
CASSQVSPRLAGGRGEQYF
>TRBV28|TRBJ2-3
CASSLKDRVADTQYF
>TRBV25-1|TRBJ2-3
CASSATGTDTQYF
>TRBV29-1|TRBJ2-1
CSVRGSARNEQFF
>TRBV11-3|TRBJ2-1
CASSSLGGDEQFF
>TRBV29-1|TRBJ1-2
CSVDQGNYPLYGYTF